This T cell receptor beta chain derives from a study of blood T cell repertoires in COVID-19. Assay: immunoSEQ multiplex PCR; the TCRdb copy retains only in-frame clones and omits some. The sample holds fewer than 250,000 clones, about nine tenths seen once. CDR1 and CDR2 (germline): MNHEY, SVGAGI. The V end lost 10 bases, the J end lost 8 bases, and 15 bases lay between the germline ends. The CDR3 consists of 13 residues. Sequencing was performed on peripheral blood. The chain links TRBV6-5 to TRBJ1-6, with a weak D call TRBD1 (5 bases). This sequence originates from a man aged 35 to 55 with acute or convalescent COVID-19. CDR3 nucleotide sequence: TGTGCCACCTTCGACAGCACTTATTCACCCCTCCACTTT. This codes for CATFDSTYSPLHF.